The rows below give T cell receptor beta chains drawn from one sample of a study of T cell responses to AZD1222 COVID-19 vaccine. Repertoires were generated with immunoSEQ multiplex PCR, while TCRdb's copy carries only in-frame clones and drops some. The data hold under 110,000 clones, with approximately 84% observed a single time. The material was peripheral blood, obtained on day 0 of AZD1222 vaccination. These receptors all come from an adult in good health. CDR3s include the opening cysteine and the closing phenylalanine or tryptophan. The D gene is left open where the match is weak. Clone size is not always given. Where it is, it says once, few, many or a class for expanded clones.

cdr3_nt: TGTGCCAGCAGTGAAATCTCGGTTGGGATAAGCGTTCAGCCCCAGCATTTT; cdr3_aa: CASSEISVGISVQPQHF; j_call: TRBJ1-5; v_call: TRBV6-1; clone_size: .; d_call: .
cdr3_nt: TGCGCCAGCAGCGCCGGACAGGGAGGAGGTTATGAAAAACTGTTTTTT; cdr3_aa: CASSAGQGGGYEKLFF; j_call: TRBJ1-4; v_call: TRBV5-1; clone_size: .; d_call: TRBD1
cdr3_nt: TGTGCCAGCAGCAGAGAGGCGCTAGACTACGAGCAGTACTTC; cdr3_aa: CASSREALDYEQYF; j_call: TRBJ2-7; v_call: TRBV11-2; clone_size: .; d_call: .
cdr3_nt: TGTGCCAGCAGGGACCAGGGGGCCGGGTATTCAGCCGGGGAGCTGTTTTTT; cdr3_aa: CASRDQGAGYSAGELFF; j_call: TRBJ2-2; v_call: TRBV2; clone_size: .; d_call: TRBD1
cdr3_nt: TGCAGCGTTGAAGAGGGGGACAGGGGGCGCGACAATGAGCAGTTCTTC; cdr3_aa: CSVEEGDRGRDNEQFF; j_call: TRBJ2-1; v_call: TRBV29-1; clone_size: .; d_call: TRBD1
cdr3_nt: TGTGCCAGCAGCCCCGACAGGGGAACCTACGAGCAGTACTTC; cdr3_aa: CASSPDRGTYEQYF; j_call: TRBJ2-7; v_call: TRBV2; clone_size: .; d_call: TRBD1
cdr3_nt: TGTGCCAGCAGCTTGGGCACAGGGGGCGCGGACACTGAAGCTTTCTTT; cdr3_aa: CASSLGTGGADTEAFF; j_call: TRBJ1-1; v_call: TRBV5-8; clone_size: once; d_call: TRBD1
cdr3_nt: TGCGCCAGCAGCTTGTACGAGGGGATTATGGATGGCTACACCTTC; cdr3_aa: CASSLYEGIMDGYTF; j_call: TRBJ1-2; v_call: TRBV5-1; clone_size: .; d_call: .
cdr3_nt: TGTGCCAGCAGCTTAGCGGTAGGGCCTAGCAATCAGCCCCAGCATTTT; cdr3_aa: CASSLAVGPSNQPQHF; j_call: TRBJ1-5; v_call: TRBV7-8; clone_size: .; d_call: .
cdr3_nt: TGTGCCAGCAGACGGGCTGGGGCAGGGACCGGTGGCTACACCTTC; cdr3_aa: CASRRAGAGTGGYTF; j_call: TRBJ1-2; v_call: TRBV3-1/TRBV3-2; clone_size: .; d_call: .
cdr3_nt: TGTGCCAGCAGTTTACTCGGAGGGGGAGAGACCCAGTACTTC; cdr3_aa: CASSLLGGGETQYF; j_call: TRBJ2-5; v_call: TRBV27; clone_size: .; d_call: .
cdr3_nt: TGTGCCTGGAGCCCCCAGGGAATCCAGCCCCAGCATTTT; cdr3_aa: CAWSPQGIQPQHF; j_call: TRBJ1-5; v_call: TRBV30; clone_size: .; d_call: .
cdr3_nt: TGCAGTGCTAGTGGGGCAATAGCGCCGCTGGGCACAGATACGCAGTATTTT; cdr3_aa: CSASGAIAPLGTDTQYF; j_call: TRBJ2-3; v_call: TRBV20-1; clone_size: .; d_call: .
cdr3_nt: TGTGCCAGCAGCCCCACAGGGGACTTTGCTGGCTACACCTTC; cdr3_aa: CASSPTGDFAGYTF; j_call: TRBJ1-2; v_call: TRBV7-9; clone_size: .; d_call: TRBD1
cdr3_nt: TGTGCCAGCATCGGGACTAGCGGGGTGGGTGAGCAGTTCTTC; cdr3_aa: CASIGTSGVGEQFF; j_call: TRBJ2-1; v_call: TRBV11-2; clone_size: .; d_call: TRBD2
cdr3_nt: TGCGCCAGCAGGATAGCGGGAGGGCCCTACGAGCAGTACTTC; cdr3_aa: CASRIAGGPYEQYF; j_call: TRBJ2-7; v_call: TRBV5-1; clone_size: few; d_call: TRBD2
cdr3_nt: TGTGCCATAGCCGCAACTAATGAAAAACTGTTTTTT; cdr3_aa: CAIAATNEKLFF; j_call: TRBJ1-4; v_call: TRBV10-3; clone_size: .; d_call: .
cdr3_nt: TGCGCCAGCAGCTTGGAAGCGGGAGGGACCGGGGAGCTGTTTTTT; cdr3_aa: CASSLEAGGTGELFF; j_call: TRBJ2-2; v_call: TRBV5-1; clone_size: .; d_call: TRBD2
cdr3_nt: TGTGCCAGTACCGTATCTTGGACAGTCCAAGAGACCCAGTACTTC; cdr3_aa: CASTVSWTVQETQYF; j_call: TRBJ2-5; v_call: TRBV19; clone_size: .; d_call: .
cdr3_nt: TGTGCCAGCAGGGACGGATCGAAATATGGCTACACCTTC; cdr3_aa: CASRDGSKYGYTF; j_call: TRBJ1-2; v_call: TRBV5-4; clone_size: .; d_call: .
cdr3_nt: TGCGCCAGCAGCTATACCGGGACAGATACCGGGGAGCTGTTTTTT; cdr3_aa: CASSYTGTDTGELFF; j_call: TRBJ2-2; v_call: TRBV5-1; clone_size: once; d_call: TRBD1
cdr3_nt: TGTGCCAGCAGCCCCGTACTACAGGGGACCATATATTTT; cdr3_aa: CASSPVLQGTIYF; j_call: TRBJ1-3; v_call: TRBV9; clone_size: .; d_call: TRBD1
cdr3_nt: TGCAGCGTTGGGCCCGGCTACGAGCAGTACTTC; cdr3_aa: CSVGPGYEQYF; j_call: TRBJ2-7; v_call: TRBV29-1; clone_size: .; d_call: .
cdr3_nt: TGTGCCAGTAGTCCGGGAATCGATGAGCAGTTCTTC; cdr3_aa: CASSPGIDEQFF; j_call: TRBJ2-1; v_call: TRBV19; clone_size: .; d_call: .
cdr3_nt: TGTGCCAGCAGTTTCAGGGGCAGGGAAGGGACCCAGTACTTC; cdr3_aa: CASSFRGREGTQYF; j_call: TRBJ2-5; v_call: TRBV27; clone_size: .; d_call: .
cdr3_nt: TGTGCCAGCAGCTTAGCCACCCGACTAGCGGAAGACACCGGGGAGCTGTTTTTT; cdr3_aa: CASSLATRLAEDTGELFF; j_call: TRBJ2-2; v_call: TRBV11-3; clone_size: .; d_call: TRBD2
cdr3_nt: TGTGCCAGCAGCCCCCAAGAGACCCAGTACTTC; cdr3_aa: CASSPQETQYF; j_call: TRBJ2-5; v_call: TRBV11-2; clone_size: .; d_call: .
cdr3_nt: TGTGCCAGCAGTTTACGGGCGTGGAATCAGCCCCAGCATTTT; cdr3_aa: CASSLRAWNQPQHF; j_call: TRBJ1-5; v_call: TRBV27; clone_size: .; d_call: .
cdr3_nt: TGTGCCTGGACGGGGGTTCTCGCTGGAAACACCATATATTTT; cdr3_aa: CAWTGVLAGNTIYF; j_call: TRBJ1-3; v_call: TRBV30; clone_size: .; d_call: .
cdr3_nt: TGCAGCATTGACAGGACCTACGAGCAGTACTTC; cdr3_aa: CSIDRTYEQYF; j_call: TRBJ2-7; v_call: TRBV29-1; clone_size: .; d_call: .
cdr3_nt: TGTGCCAGCAGCCCGTTAGCGGAGGGCGGGGAGACCCAGTACTTC; cdr3_aa: CASSPLAEGGETQYF; j_call: TRBJ2-5; v_call: TRBV5-4; clone_size: once; d_call: .
cdr3_nt: TGTGCCAGCAGTTACGGGGGAATTAGCTCTGGAAACACCATATATTTT; cdr3_aa: CASSYGGISSGNTIYF; j_call: TRBJ1-3; v_call: TRBV6-5; clone_size: .; d_call: .
cdr3_nt: TGCGCCAGCAGTTCCGGGACAGACTACGAGCAGTACTTC; cdr3_aa: CASSSGTDYEQYF; j_call: TRBJ2-7; v_call: TRBV5-1; clone_size: few; d_call: TRBD1
cdr3_nt: TGTGCCTGGAGTGTACTCGGTTCTGGCAATCAGCCCCAGCATTTT; cdr3_aa: CAWSVLGSGNQPQHF; j_call: TRBJ1-5; v_call: TRBV30; clone_size: .; d_call: .
cdr3_nt: TGCGCCAGCAGTCAGGGACAGGCTACCAATCAGCCCCAGCATTTT; cdr3_aa: CASSQGQATNQPQHF; j_call: TRBJ1-5; v_call: TRBV5-1; clone_size: .; d_call: TRBD1
cdr3_nt: TGTGCCAGCAGCGCGTCAGGACTAGCGGGAGGCGGCGCTTACGAGCAGTACTTC; cdr3_aa: CASSASGLAGGGAYEQYF; j_call: TRBJ2-7; v_call: TRBV11-2; clone_size: .; d_call: TRBD2
cdr3_nt: TGCGCCAGCAGCTTGGAAGACCACACTGAAGCTTTCTTT; cdr3_aa: CASSLEDHTEAFF; j_call: TRBJ1-1; v_call: TRBV5-1; clone_size: .; d_call: .
cdr3_nt: TGTGCCAGCAGGGGGTCATTACAGGGTGCGGCTGAAGCTTTCTTT; cdr3_aa: CASRGSLQGAAEAFF; j_call: TRBJ1-1; v_call: TRBV6-5; clone_size: .; d_call: .
cdr3_nt: TGTGCCAGCAGTCTCGGGACAGGGGGCGCCGAAGATACGCAGTATTTT; cdr3_aa: CASSLGTGGAEDTQYF; j_call: TRBJ2-3; v_call: TRBV27; clone_size: .; d_call: TRBD1
cdr3_nt: TGTGCCAGCGCCCGGGGGGGCTGGAACACCGGGGAGCTGTTTTTT; cdr3_aa: CASARGGWNTGELFF; j_call: TRBJ2-2; v_call: TRBV28; clone_size: .; d_call: TRBD2
cdr3_nt: TGTGCCAGCAGCTTAGGTTCAGCGGGGTTCTATGGCTACACCTTC; cdr3_aa: CASSLGSAGFYGYTF; j_call: TRBJ1-2; v_call: TRBV7-9; clone_size: .; d_call: .
cdr3_nt: TGTGCCAGCACCCGGGAGGGGGGGCTAGATTTGCTCTTC; cdr3_aa: CASTREGGLDLLF; j_call: TRBJ2-1; v_call: TRBV27; clone_size: .; d_call: TRBD2
cdr3_nt: TGTGCCAGCAGTCAAGATTGGAGCTCCGGGGATGAGCAGTTCTTC; cdr3_aa: CASSQDWSSGDEQFF; j_call: TRBJ2-1; v_call: TRBV6-4; clone_size: .; d_call: .
cdr3_nt: TGTGCCACCAGCGGACGAACAGGGGGCGCTTCTGGTACGCAGTATTTT; cdr3_aa: CATSGRTGGASGTQYF; j_call: TRBJ2-3; v_call: TRBV15; clone_size: .; d_call: TRBD1
cdr3_nt: TGTGCCAGTAGTAAATTCCGACAGGGGATCAGCACTGAAGCTTTCTTT; cdr3_aa: CASSKFRQGISTEAFF; j_call: TRBJ1-1; v_call: TRBV19; clone_size: .; d_call: TRBD1
cdr3_nt: TGTGCCAGCAGAAGGGTCCAAGGGGGAGAGGACGAGCAGTACTTC; cdr3_aa: CASRRVQGGEDEQYF; j_call: TRBJ2-7; v_call: TRBV27; clone_size: .; d_call: .
cdr3_nt: TGTGCCAGTAGTGTACCCGGGACAGGCCCTCGGGTGTTTTTT; cdr3_aa: CASSVPGTGPRVFF; j_call: TRBJ1-4; v_call: TRBV19; clone_size: .; d_call: TRBD1
cdr3_nt: TGCAGCGTAGTATTCAGTGCAGATACGCAGTATTTT; cdr3_aa: CSVVFSADTQYF; j_call: TRBJ2-3; v_call: TRBV29-1; clone_size: once; d_call: .